Below are 10 T cell receptor beta chains sequenced from a single sample in a study of Ad26.COV2.S vaccination and SARS-CoV-2 variants. The repertoire was sequenced with immunoSEQ multiplex PCR; TCRdb's copy has only in-frame clones and lacks some. The sample shows around 340,000 clones, 88% of them seen only once. The treatment was: some 20 received Ad26.COV2.S at low or high dose, single or two shots; 5 received placebo; per-sample allocation not given. Samples analyzed were those drawn on day 63 after the first vaccine or placebo injection. The sequences come from peripheral blood, collected in a trial of Ad26.COV2.S vaccine versus placebo. The receptor source for this set is a person aged 18-60 years who received the Ad26.COV2.S COVID-19 vaccine or a placebo.

The J gene is TRBJ1-1, the V gene TRBV7-2, with D tentatively TRBD1 (5 bases). This CDR3 has 14 amino acids. Per the germline V gene, CDR1 is SGHTA and CDR2 is FQGNSA. Between the trimmed V and J ends, which lost 5 bases and 0 bases, there was a span of 10 bases. The chain's CDR3 is CASSIRTLNTEAFF. The CDR3 bases are TGTGCCAGCAGCATCCGGACACTGAACACTGAAGCTTTCTTT.

The rearrangement joins TRBV19 to TRBJ1-1; possibly TRBD1 for D (6 bases). Trimming took off 7 bases at V and 3 bases at J, with 18 bases between the two ends. The CDR3 has 15 amino acids. The germline CDR1 and CDR2 sequences are LNHDA and SQIVND (reference sequence). This CDR3 is CASTEGTYGHTEAFF. As DNA, the CDR3 is TGTGCCAGTACCGAGGGGACATACGGACACACTGAAGCTTTCTTT.

The chain uses TRBV27 and TRBJ1-2; D unresolved. This CDR3 spans 16 amino acids. The germline CDR1 and CDR2 sequences are MNHEY and SMNVEV (reference sequence). The V gene lost 0 bases and the J gene lost 8 bases, with 19 bases spanning the gap. The CDR3 nucleotides read TGTGCCAGCAGTTTATCACTAGGGAACTCACCACAGGGCTACACCTTC. This gives the protein CASSLSLGNSPQGYTF.

The J gene is TRBJ1-2, the V gene TRBV2; D unclear. Per germline, CDR1 SNHLY and CDR2 FYNNEI. The CDR3 has 14 residues. Trimming took 4 bases from V and 0 from J, leaving 9 bases between them. CDR3 amino acids: CASSAKQANYGYTF. CDR3 DNA sequence: TGTGCCAGCAGTGCGAAGCAGGCTAACTATGGCTACACCTTC.

The chain recombines TRBV7-2 with TRBJ1-2, with a possible D match to TRBD1 (5 bases). The CDR3 has 14 residues. V was clipped by 4 bases and J by 3 bases, with 12 bases between them. Germline CDR1 SGHTA, CDR2 FQGNSA. CDR3 nucleotide sequence: TGTGCCAGCAGCTCGGACCGGGGCTACTATGGCTACACCTTC. Protein product: CASSSDRGYYGYTF.

Details on this clone: The junction and the germline gene differ at one end; a read error may be behind it. The CDR3 bases are TGTGCCATCAGCGAGTCGGTCAGCAATGAGCAGTTCTTC. This encodes CAISESVSNEQFF. J is TRBJ2-1 and V is TRBV10-3, with unresolved D. The germline gives CDR1 ENHRY, CDR2 SYGVKD. The CDR3 runs to 13 residues.

Concerning this clone itself: Other DNA sequences of this sample code for an identical CDR3. This chain uses TRBV7-2 with TRBJ2-7; the D is unclear. This CDR3 spans 14 amino acids. Germline V gene lookup returns CDR1 SGHTA and CDR2 FQGNSA. Trimming took 1 base from V and 0 from J, leaving 7 bases between them. The CDR3 DNA reads as TGTGCCAGCAGCTTAGATGGAAACTCCTACGAGCAGTACTTC. Translation gives CASSLDGNSYEQYF.

The rearrangement uses TRBV11-3 and TRBJ2-1; D is tentatively TRBD1 or TRBD2 (5 bases each). The V end was cut by 5 bases, the J end by 0 bases, with 17 bases between. Per the germline V gene, CDR1 is SGHNT and CDR2 is YENEEA. This CDR3 region has 17 residues. CDR3 bases: TGTGCCAGCAGCGCTGGGGACGGGGCTAGCTCCTACAATGAGCAGTTCTTC. Its protein product is CASSAGDGASSYNEQFF.

The J gene is TRBJ1-5, the V gene TRBV6-5; D is ambiguous. The germline gives CDR1 MNHEY, CDR2 SVGAGI. The CDR3 is 15 amino acids. V gave up 0 bases and J gave up 3 bases, with 9 bases separating them. The CDR3 DNA reads TGTGCCAGCAGTTACTCGCGAGGATTCAATCAGCCCCAGCATTTT. It codes for CASSYSRGFNQPQHF.

The J gene is TRBJ2-3, the V gene TRBV5-1; 10 bases align to TRBD2. The CDR3 sequence is 16 residues long. J lost 6 bases, V lost 0 bases, and 7 bases had no gene match. The germline V gene has CDR1 SGHRS and CDR2 YFSETQ. CDR3: CASSLASGGAWDTQYF. The CDR3 nucleotides are TGCGCCAGCAGCTTGGCCAGCGGGGGGGCCTGGGATACGCAGTATTTT.